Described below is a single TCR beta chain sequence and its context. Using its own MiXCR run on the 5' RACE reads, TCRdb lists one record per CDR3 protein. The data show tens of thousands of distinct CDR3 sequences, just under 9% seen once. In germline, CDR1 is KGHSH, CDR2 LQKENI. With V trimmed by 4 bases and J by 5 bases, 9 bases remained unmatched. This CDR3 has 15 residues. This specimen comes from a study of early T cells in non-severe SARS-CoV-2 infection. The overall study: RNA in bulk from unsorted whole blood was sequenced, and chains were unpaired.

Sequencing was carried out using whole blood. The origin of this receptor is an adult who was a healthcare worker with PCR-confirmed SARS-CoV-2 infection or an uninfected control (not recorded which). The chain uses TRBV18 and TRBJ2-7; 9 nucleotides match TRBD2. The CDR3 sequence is CASSQTLAGVDEQYF. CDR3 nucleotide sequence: TGTGCCAGCTCACAAACCTTAGCGGGAGTCGACGAGCAGTACTTC.